A single sample gave rise to the 14 T cell receptor beta chains below, sequenced in a study of radiation and T cells in renal cell carcinoma. Repertoires were generated with immunoSEQ multiplex PCR, while TCRdb's copy carries only in-frame clones and drops some. The sample gives some 120,000 clones, around 83% of which show up once; approximately 3% is in the top ten. Time point: baseline pretreatment blood. Treatment defined: 15 Gy SBRT to primary tumor, nephrectomy 4 weeks later. Sequences were derived from blood, sampled from a patient whose treatment included radiotherapy and nephrectomy. Receptors were obtained from an older woman with renal cell carcinoma.

V usage is TRBV11-1 and J usage is TRBJ2-5; 7 bases are shared with TRBD1. The CDR3 spans 13 residues. Losses at the gene ends were 5 bases for V and 1 base for J; bases not matched to a gene: 1. Germline CDR1 SGHAT, CDR2 FQDESV (reference sequence). Here the CDR3 DNA reads TGTGCCAGCAGCCGGGACAGCCAAGAGACCCAGTACTTC. Translated, it gives CASSRDSQETQYF.

The rearrangement uses TRBV29-1 and TRBJ2-7, with TRBD1 matching over 8 bases. From germline, CDR1 is SQVTM and CDR2 ANQGSEA. The CDR3 covers 13 residues. Trimming removed 5 bases from V and 2 bases from J; junction bases left unmatched: 5. The CDR3 sequence: CSVLTGATYEQYF. The DNA of the CDR3 is TGCAGCGTTTTGACAGGGGCCACCTACGAGCAGTACTTC.

This chain uses TRBV30 with TRBJ2-1; 15 positions match TRBD2. Trimming at V came to 3 bases and at J to 7 bases, leaving 4 bases not matched to a gene. Per germline, CDR1 GTSNPN and CDR2 SVGIG (reference sequence). The CDR3 contains 15 residues. CDR3 DNA: TGTGCCTGGAGCGAAGGACTAGCGGGAGGGAATGAGCAGTTCTTC. This codes for CAWSEGLAGGNEQFF.

The V call is TRBV7-6, the J call TRBJ2-1, with TRBD2 matching over 10 bases. This CDR3 is 14 amino acids long. V was clipped by 8 bases and J by 4 bases; unmatched bases: 5. Germline V CDR1 and CDR2: SGHVS, FNYEAQ. Written as DNA, the CDR3 is TGTGCCAGCGAGAGGACTAGCGGTTACAATGAGCAGTTCTTC. As protein: CASERTSGYNEQFF.

This chain links TRBV9 with TRBJ2-5, with a possible D match to TRBD1 (5 bases). This CDR3 is 15 amino acids long. V lost 0 bases and J 1 base, leaving 10 bases between the germline ends. Germline V CDR1 and CDR2: SGDLS, YYNGEE. CDR3 coding DNA: TGTGCCAGCAGCGTAGAGGGGCTGATCCAAGAGACCCAGTACTTC. Encoded protein: CASSVEGLIQETQYF.

The chain is built from TRBV7-2 and TRBJ1-2; the D gene is possibly TRBD1 (5 bases). CDR1 is SGHTA and CDR2 is FQGNSA in the germline V gene. This CDR3 has 12 residues. Trimming removed 4 bases at V and 13 bases at J, with 16 bases between. The CDR3 coding sequence is TGTGCCAGCAGCTCCCCCGACAGAAGGCCCACCTTC. Encoded protein: CASSSPDRRPTF.

The J gene is TRBJ2-7, the V gene TRBV29-1; D might be TRBD1 (5 bases). Germline V gene data show CDR1 as SQVTM and CDR2 as ANQGSEA. Trimming stripped 1 base from V and 7 bases from J, with 8 bases between. The CDR3 totals 11 residues. The CDR3 DNA is TGCAGCGTTGAAGTGGGGCGGGAGCAGTACTTC. Encoded protein: CSVEVGREQYF.

The chain carries TRBV7-8 and TRBJ1-5; TRBD1 might be the D (6 bases). This CDR3 has 16 residues. The V gene's germline CDR1 is SGHVS and CDR2 FQNEAQ. V was clipped by 4 bases and J by 1 base, with 14 bases between them. CDR3 nucleotides: TGTGCCAGCAGCTCCCAGGGGATCGGAAGCAATCAGCCCCAGCATTTT. Its protein is CASSSQGIGSNQPQHF.

This clone was detected only once. The V gene is TRBV5-1, the J gene TRBJ1-6; D gene unclear. Germline lookup yields CDR1 SGHRS and CDR2 YFSETQ. The V end lost 0 bases, the J end lost 0 bases, and 4 bases lay between the germline ends. The CDR3 loop spans 15 amino acids. The CDR3 DNA follows: TGCGCCAGCAGCTTGGACAGCTCCTATAATTCACCCCTCCACTTT. This translates into CASSLDSSYNSPLHF.

The chain joins TRBV11-2 to TRBJ2-4; a possible D gene is TRBD2 (6 bases). This CDR3 is built from 18 residues. Trimming cost V 5 bases and J 9 bases, with 29 bases left between them. Germline CDR1 SGHAT, CDR2 FQNNGV. This CDR3 is CASSRLERARRGEGIQYF. CDR3 bases: TGTGCCAGCAGCCGATTAGAGAGGGCAAGGAGGGGAGAAGGCATTCAGTACTTC.

As DNA, the CDR3 is TGTGCCAGCAGTGGCCTAGCGGGGACCCCCTACAATGAGCAGTTCTTC. Translating gives CASSGLAGTPYNEQFF. The J gene is TRBJ2-1, the V gene TRBV25-1, with TRBD2 identical over 9 bases. With V trimmed by 4 bases and J by 2 bases, 6 bases remained unmatched. The germline V gene encodes CDR1 MGHDK and CDR2 SYGVNS. The CDR3 has 16 amino acids. Looking up the rest from reference TRBV25-1 and TRBJ2-1 gives the full variable domain: EADIYQTPRYLVIGTGKKITLECSQTMGHDKMYWYQQDPGMELHLIHYSYGVNSTEKGDLSSESTVSRIRTEHFPLTLESARPSHTSQYLCASSGLAGTPYNEQFFGPGTRLTVL.

V usage is TRBV19 and J usage is TRBJ2-3, with D tentatively TRBD1 (5 bases). Looked up from germline, CDR1 is LNHDA and CDR2 is SQIVND (reference sequence). CDR3 length: 18 residues. The V end lost 8 bases, the J end lost 6 bases, and 30 bases lay between the germline ends. DNA of the CDR3: TGTGCCAGTCGTGTCGAAGTGGGGCCTAGGGGTCGTGCGGATACGCAGTATTTT. Translated: CASRVEVGPRGRADTQYF.

The CDR3 nucleotides read TGTGCCATCAGTGAACCGGGTATGGGCTCCTACGAGCAGTACTTC. Residues: CAISEPGMGSYEQYF. The chain couples TRBV10-3 to TRBJ2-7, with D hard to call. The CDR3 sequence is 15 residues long. Trimming stripped 3 bases from V and 0 bases from J, with 12 bases between. The V gene's germline CDR1 is ENHRY and CDR2 SYGVKD.

J is TRBJ1-6 and V is TRBV6-5; 8 nucleotides line up with TRBD1. Germline CDR1 is MNHEY and CDR2 is SVGAGI. The CDR3 length is 15 residues. V was pared by 4 bases and J by 7 bases, with 6 bases of the junction left unmatched. The CDR3 DNA reads TGTGCCAGCAGTTCCTGGGGGACAGGCAATTCACCCCTCCACTTT. Protein: CASSSWGTGNSPLHF.